This TCR beta chain was sequenced during a study of tumor-infiltrating lymphocytes in primary liver carcinoma. General observations from the study: Tumors had a significantly higher top-250-clone fraction than blood (p = 0.039). Present in all five tumor regions were only about 7-25% of the top clones.

Co-extraction yielded RNA and DNA from 20-30 mg of unsorted bulk tissue. The CDR3 contains 14 residues. CDR1 and CDR2 (germline): MGHRA, YSYEKL. Starting from roughly 0.5 ug of total RNA, TCR beta cDNA was produced with a primer in the constant region. Library construction for TCR beta comprised three nested multiplex PCR rounds performed with slightly modified ARM-PCR. Use of TRBV1-TRBV30 forward primers with a C-beta reverse primer characterized the first two PCR rounds, which lasted around 9 cycles each. TCRdb re-analysed the multiplex PCR reads in MiXCR, keeping a single row per CDR3 protein. The sample holds more than 75,000 distinct CDR3 sequences, around 70% seen once. Comment on this clonotype: Its specificity is not known. One end of the junction varies from germline; a read error may be responsible.

V usage is TRBV4-1 and J usage is TRBJ2-2, with D uncertain. The sequence derives from a man in his forties or fifties with primary liver carcinoma and hepatitis B virus infection. What was sequenced was liver tumor tissue from sampling region 1. Subset meaning: tumor region T1, superior pole. The chain's CDR3 is CSSSQDSNTGELFF. For the CDR3, the DNA is TGCTCCAGCAGCCAAGACTCGAACACCGGGGAGCTGTTTTTT.